These T cell receptor beta chains were read from a single sample in a study of tumor-infiltrating lymphocytes in primary liver carcinoma. One entry per CDR3 protein, called by TCRdb with MiXCR from the multiplex PCR reads. The table has approximately 330,000 distinct CDR3 sequences, about two thirds seen once; the top ten hold about 6.3%. Sequences were obtained from peripheral blood. These receptor sequences come from a man aged 35 to 55 with primary liver carcinoma and hepatitis B virus infection. The CDR3 runs from the conserved cysteine through the conserved F or W. The D gene is left open where the match is weak. Some rows have no size entry. The others give once, few or many, or a class for an expanded clone.

>.|TRBV6-5|TRBJ2-1|.
CVSTPTLDNEQFF
TGTGTCAGCACCCCTACCTTAGACAATGAGCAGTTCTTC
>.|TRBV25-1|TRBJ2-2|once
CASGHGARTGELFF
TGTGCCAGCGGCCACGGGGCGAGGACCGGGGAGCTGTTTTTT
>.|TRBV6-1|TRBJ2-7|many
CASSEGHTSSYEQYF
TGTGCCAGCAGTGAAGGTCACACCAGCTCCTACGAGCAGTACTTC
>.|TRBV28|TRBJ2-7|.
CASVRGGATYEQYF
TGTGCCAGCGTTCGAGGCGGGGCAACTTACGAGCAGTACTTC
>TRBD1|TRBV12-3/TRBV12-4|TRBJ1-2|.
CASNPTGTYGYTF
TGTGCCAGCAACCCGACAGGGACCTATGGCTACACGTTC
>.|TRBV12-3/TRBV12-4|TRBJ2-3|.
CASSLFPGSTDTQFF
TGTGCCAGCAGTTTATTCCCAGGTAGCACAGATACGCAGTTTTTT
>.|TRBV5-5|TRBJ1-1|.
CASSLLGGLNAEAFF
TGTGCCAGCAGCTTGCTCGGGGGGTTAAACGCTGAAGCTTTCTTT
>TRBD2|TRBV12-3/TRBV12-4|TRBJ2-1|few
CASQSGTSGSPSYNEQFF
TGTGCCAGTCAATCAGGGACTAGCGGGAGCCCCTCCTACAATGAGCAGTTCTTC
>.|TRBV2|TRBJ1-5|.
CASSESATNSDQPQHF
TGTGCCAGCAGTGAATCGGCCACCAATTCCGATCAGCCCCAGCATTTT
>TRBD2|TRBV11-1|TRBJ2-3|.
CASSGNPAGAVDTQYF
TGTGCCAGCAGCGGCAACCCGGCGGGAGCGGTGGATACGCAGTATTTT
>.|TRBV4-1|TRBJ2-3|many
CASSQDRGADSTDTQYF
TGCGCCAGCAGCCAAGATAGAGGCGCGGACAGCACAGATACGCAGTATTTT
>.|TRBV30|TRBJ1-1|few
CAWAGSGYAEAFF
TGTGCCTGGGCTGGCAGTGGGTACGCTGAAGCTTTCTTT
>.|TRBV11-2|TRBJ1-1|.
CASSSGGNSNTEAFF
TGTGCCAGCAGCTCAGGCGGGAACAGTAACACTGAAGCTTTCTTT
>.|TRBV28|TRBJ2-7|.
CASGSRDVYEQYF
TGTGCCAGCGGGTCCCGGGACGTTTACGAGCAGTACTTC
>TRBD2|TRBV11-1|TRBJ2-1|.
CASSSAGTSKIGEQFF
TGTGCCAGCAGTTCCGCCGGGACTAGCAAGATAGGTGAGCAGTTCTTC
>TRBD2|TRBV11-2|TRBJ2-3|many
CASSHLAGETDTQYF
TGTGCCAGCAGCCATCTAGCGGGAGAGACAGATACGCAGTATTTT
>TRBD1|TRBV6-5|TRBJ2-2|.
CASSFRMGQGFTVELFF
TGTGCCAGCAGTTTTAGAATGGGACAGGGTTTCACCGTGGAGCTGTTTTTT
>TRBD1|TRBV6-1|TRBJ1-2|many
CASSQGASYGYTF
TGTGCCAGCAGTCAGGGGGCGAGCTATGGCTACACCTTC
>TRBD1|TRBV11-2|TRBJ1-2|many
CASSLVAGTGGQGYTF
TGTGCCAGCAGCTTAGTGGCCGGGACAGGGGGTCAAGGCTACACCTTC
>TRBD2|TRBV11-2|TRBJ2-3|.
CASSLDHRLATTYMQYF
TGTGCCAGCAGCTTAGATCACAGACTAGCGACCACGTATATGCAGTATTTT
>TRBD2|TRBV11-2|TRBJ2-7|.
CASSWTSGSRGEQYF
TGTGCCAGCAGCTGGACTAGCGGGAGTAGAGGGGAGCAGTACTTC
>TRBD1|TRBV4-2|TRBJ2-5|once
CASGQGTALETQYF
TGTGCCAGCGGCCAAGGGACAGCTTTAGAGACCCAGTACTTC
>.|TRBV11-2|TRBJ2-6|few
CASSLNYHSGANVLTF
TGTGCCAGCAGCTTAAACTATCATTCTGGGGCCAACGTCCTGACTTTC
>.|TRBV5-4|TRBJ2-5|.
CAARTGETHYF
TGTGCCGCCCGGACGGGAGAGACCCACTACTTC
>.|TRBV11-2|TRBJ2-7|few
CASSLVGFSSSYEQHF
TGTGCCAGCAGTTTAGTTGGCTTTTCAAGCTCCTACGAGCAGCACTTC
>TRBD1|TRBV9|TRBJ1-1|.
CASSVAPGGAYTEAFF
TGTGCCAGCAGCGTGGCGCCAGGGGGCGCGTACACTGAAGCTTTCTTT
>.|TRBV11-2|TRBJ2-1|medium-sized
CASSLDLVSEQFF
TGTGCCAGCAGCTTAGATTTGGTCAGCGAGCAGTTCTTC
>.|TRBV5-1|TRBJ2-5|.
CASSDDVRETQYF
TGCGCCAGCAGCGATGACGTCCGGGAGACCCAGTACTTC
>.|TRBV10-3|TRBJ2-1|many
CAIGDREQFF
TGTGCCATCGGGGACCGTGAGCAGTTCTTC
>.|TRBV10-3|TRBJ2-7|few
CAISSRVHEQYF
TGTGCCATCAGTTCCAGGGTTCACGAGCAGTACTTC
>.|TRBV5-1|TRBJ2-7|.
CASSLGHNYEQYF
TGCGCCAGCAGCTTAGGACACAACTACGAGCAGTACTTC
>.|TRBV6-6|TRBJ2-7|.
CASMQGTGELYF
TGTGCCAGTATGCAGGGGACCGGGGAGCTGTACTTC
>.|TRBV28|TRBJ2-1|.
CASSFSARPGYYEQFF
TGTGCCAGCAGTTTTTCCGCCAGGCCGGGATACTATGAGCAGTTCTTC
>.|TRBV28|TRBJ2-1|.
CASRQDRSDSYNEQFF
TGTGCCAGCAGACAAGACAGGTCCGACTCCTACAATGAGCAGTTCTTC
>.|TRBV5-6|TRBJ2-3|.
CAISSLGGTDTQYF
TGTGCCATCAGCTCTCTCGGGGGCACAGATACGCAGTATTTT
>.|TRBV6-1|TRBJ2-7|many
CASIIGDSSYEQYF
TGTGCCAGCATAATCGGGGACTCCTCCTACGAGCAGTACTTC
>TRBD2|TRBV10-1|TRBJ2-2|few
CARKVAGDGAGELFF
TGTGCCAGAAAAGTAGCGGGAGACGGCGCCGGGGAGCTGTTTTTT
>TRBD2|TRBV6-2/TRBV6-3|TRBJ2-7|few
CASSYPGGYEQYF
TGTGCCAGCAGTTACCCGGGGGGATACGAGCAGTACTTC
>TRBD2|TRBV5-4|TRBJ2-3|.
CASSIAGGPRTQYF
TGTGCCAGCAGTATAGCGGGAGGGCCCCGTACGCAGTATTTT
>.|TRBV11-2|TRBJ1-2|.
CASCKQEDLYGYTF
TGTGCCAGCTGTAAACAGGAAGACCTCTATGGCTACACCTTC
>TRBD2|TRBV6-2/TRBV6-3|TRBJ2-7|many
CASSRLAGYEQYF
TGTGCCAGCAGTCGACTAGCGGGATACGAGCAGTACTTC
>.|TRBV12-3/TRBV12-4|TRBJ2-1|once
CASSKTGRQDYNEHFF
TGTGCCAGCAGTAAGACCGGGAGACAGGACTACAATGAGCATTTCTTC
>TRBD2|TRBV10-1|TRBJ2-1|.
CASSEPSGAAYNEQFF
TGCGCCAGCAGTGAGCCTAGCGGGGCCGCCTACAATGAGCAGTTCTTC
>.|TRBV29-1|TRBJ1-2|once
CSVDSGETYGYTF
TGCAGCGTTGATTCGGGCGAAACCTATGGCTACACCTTC
>TRBD2|TRBV6-2/TRBV6-3|TRBJ2-1|few
CASSQGTSGGRKQFF
TGTGCCAGCAGCCAAGGGACTAGCGGAGGACGTAAGCAGTTCTTC